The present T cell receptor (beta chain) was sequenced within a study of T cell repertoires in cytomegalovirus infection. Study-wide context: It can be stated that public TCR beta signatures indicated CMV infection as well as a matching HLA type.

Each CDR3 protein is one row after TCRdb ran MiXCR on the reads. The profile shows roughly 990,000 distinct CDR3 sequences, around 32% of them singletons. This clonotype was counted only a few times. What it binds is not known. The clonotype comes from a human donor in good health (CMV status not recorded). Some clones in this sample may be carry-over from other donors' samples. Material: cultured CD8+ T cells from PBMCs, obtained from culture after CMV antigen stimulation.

CDR3 DNA: TGTGCCAGCAGGAAAGAGGAGGGGATCCCTAACTATGGCTACACCTTC. This codes for CASRKEEGIPNYGYTF. The chain uses TRBV7-9 and TRBJ1-2; D possibly corresponds to TRBD1 (5 bases). The V gene lost 6 bases and the J gene lost 0 bases, with 17 bases spanning the gap. CDR1 is SEHNR, CDR2 FQNEAQ, per germline (reference sequence). CDR3 size: 16 residues.